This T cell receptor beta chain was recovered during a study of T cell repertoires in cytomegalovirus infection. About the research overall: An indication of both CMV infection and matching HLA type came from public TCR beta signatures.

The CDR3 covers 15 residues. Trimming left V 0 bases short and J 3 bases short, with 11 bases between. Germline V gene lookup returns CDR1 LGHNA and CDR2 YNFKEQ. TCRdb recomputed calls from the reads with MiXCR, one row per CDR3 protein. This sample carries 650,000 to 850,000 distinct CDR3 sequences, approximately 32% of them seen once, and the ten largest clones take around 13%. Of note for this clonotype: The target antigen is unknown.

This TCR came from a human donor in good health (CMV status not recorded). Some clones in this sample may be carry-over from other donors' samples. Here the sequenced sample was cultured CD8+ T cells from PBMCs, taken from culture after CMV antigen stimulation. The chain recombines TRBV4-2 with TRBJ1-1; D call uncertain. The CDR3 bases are TGTGCCAGCAGCCAAGACGAAGGGTTCGACACTGAAGCTTTCTTT. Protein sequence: CASSQDEGFDTEAFF.